This TCR beta chain was recorded in a study of liver allograft versus peripheral blood T cells. Study-level information: The study compared liver allograft T cell receptor repertoires against peripheral blood repertoires of liver transplant recipients.

By proportion, this clonotype is medium-sized. Its antigen remains unidentified. TCRdb redid the calling of the reads with MiXCR, one entry per CDR3 protein. This table holds 14,000 or so distinct CDR3 sequences, approximately 22% found once. V shed 3 bases, J shed 0 bases, and the junction held 13 bases outside the gene matches. CDR1 and CDR2 (germline): SQVTM, ANQGSEA. CDR3 size: 18 residues. Study-level points and caveats: Repertoires of T cell receptors that resided inside liver allografts reportedly differed from those in peripheral blood.

The chain recombines TRBV29-1 with TRBJ2-3, with 9 bases matching TRBD1. This sequence originates from a human patient who had a liver transplant. A subset of T cells may come from the graft donor. For the CDR3, the DNA is TGCAGCGTTGAGGGGTCCCTGAAACAGGGGGCAAGCACAGATACGCAGTATTTT. It encodes CSVEGSLKQGASTDTQYF.